Given below is one T cell receptor (beta chain) in context. Its specific antigen is unknown. No much larger clone exists at a distance of one base, and base qualities are not known. The donors were a few dozen Caucasian individuals from Russia, aged roughly 6 to 90 years, who were systemically healthy. Around 9.7 milliliters of peripheral blood were collected from each donor into EDTA-treated Vacutainer tubes. PBMCs were isolated by Ficoll-Paque density-gradient centrifugation, with at least 6 million obtained per sample. Total RNA was extracted from PBMCs with Trizol reagent, with at least 6 micrograms obtained per sample. For every donor, flow cytometry on a PBMC aliquot measured the percentage of naive CD45RAhigh/CD27high T cells. Library preparation employed 5' RACE. A second about 6 to 11 cycle PCR used a sample-barcoded 5' primer and a J-beta primer mix. Each TCR beta cDNA molecule received a unique molecular identifier from a template-switch 5' adaptor carrying 12 random nucleotides. At least 2.5 million CDR3-containing paired-end reads were obtained from each sample. First-strand cDNA synthesis was performed from all RNA using the Mint cDNA synthesis kit, with priming by a TRBC-specific oligonucleotide. Following uracil-DNA glycosylase treatment, all cDNA underwent a first 18-cycle PCR with the universal primers M1SS and BC2_uni_R. Regarding the original processing steps: Normalization of each sample was performed by random selection of 1 million high-quality reads, each carrying a distinct molecular identifier. Reads sharing molecular identifiers were discarded rather than binned into consensus sequences. MiTCR, set to a Q25 quality threshold and the strictest error-elimination algorithm, was used for CDR3 identification, clonotype clustering and error correction. A nonparametric unseen species model with Euler transformation was used to estimate lower-bound total TCR beta diversity. The public reads were run again by TCRdb, first through fastp at Q25 and then through MiXCR, and only productive beta chains were kept. Identical CDR3 proteins give one entry, which carries the most common genes and DNA. TCRdb, rather than the study authors, made the V and J calls. The sample table records 1.5 million to 2 million distinct CDR3 sequences; around 42% of these occur just once. The ten largest clones represent roughly 24% of the sample.

The data derive from a study of blood T cells in healthy people across ages (dated by TCRdb to the mid-2010s). Study-level background: Template switching captured roughly one uniquely barcoded TCR beta cDNA molecule per two T cells in model experiments. The study measured age-related changes in TCR beta repertoire diversity using deep sequencing normalized with unique cDNA molecular identifiers. Four age groups were formed from the donors: young (average approximately 15 years), middle-aged (approximately 40), aged (62) and long-lived (approximately 78). To avoid experimental bias, donors of different ages were randomly spread across the sequencing lanes. The study analyzed two additional independent replicas of 1 million unique cDNA reads from the same blood draw for two donors, one aged 18 to 29 and one aged 80 or older.

Paper-wide results and their limitations: Estimates of total diversity from one million sequenced T cells were regarded as lower bounds and underestimates. Observed TCR beta diversity per million T cells fell roughly linearly with age, and a significant reduction was already apparent by age roughly 40. Donor CMV infection status was unknown, potentially confounding age-related changes in expanded clonotypes. Since profiling was done on bulk unsorted PBMCs, naive and antigen-experienced compartments could not be conclusively compared. Compared with the aged group, more naive CD4+ T cells, fewer expanded clones and increased TCR diversity were shown by the long-lived group, suggesting age selection. Observed TCR beta diversity correlated strongly with the percentage of naive T cells measured by flow cytometry.

The cysteine opens and the phenylalanine closes a CDR3 of 15 amino acids. CDR3 DNA only is kept here, 45 bases in frame from base 1. Per the germline V gene (reference sequence), LNHNV is the CDR1 and YYDKDF is the CDR2. V is shortened by 1 base, J by 3 bases, and the region joining them spans 10 bases. The TCR originated in a human donor in good health. Sequencing input: blood. The chain joins TRBV15 to TRBJ2-1; the D element could tentatively be TRBD1 or TRBD2, as 6 bases agree for each. The DNA sequence is as follows: TGTGCCACCAGCAGAGTGAGGGGGGACTACAATGAGCAGTTCTTC. Translation gives CATSRVRGDYNEQFF.